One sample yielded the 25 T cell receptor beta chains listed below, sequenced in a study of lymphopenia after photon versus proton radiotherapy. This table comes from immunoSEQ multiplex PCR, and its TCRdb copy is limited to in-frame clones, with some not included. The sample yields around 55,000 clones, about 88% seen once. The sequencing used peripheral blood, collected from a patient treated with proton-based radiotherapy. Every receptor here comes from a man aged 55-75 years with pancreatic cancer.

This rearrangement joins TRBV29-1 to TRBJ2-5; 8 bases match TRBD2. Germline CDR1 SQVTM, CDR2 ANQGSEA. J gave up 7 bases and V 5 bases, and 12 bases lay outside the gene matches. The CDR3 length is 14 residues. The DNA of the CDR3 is TGCAGCGTTCCGCGGGGGGCGGGGCTTCTGACCCAGTACTTC. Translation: CSVPRGAGLLTQYF.

The CDR3 coding sequence is TGTGCCAGCTCACCAACGGGACAGGGACGTCTCGAGCAGTACTTC. This sequence encodes CASSPTGQGRLEQYF. V gene TRBV18 combines with J gene TRBJ2-7; 9 nucleotides agree with TRBD1. Germline CDR1 is KGHSH and CDR2 is LQKENI. Losses at the gene ends were 2 bases for V and 6 bases for J; bases not matched to a gene: 8. The CDR3 runs 15 residues.

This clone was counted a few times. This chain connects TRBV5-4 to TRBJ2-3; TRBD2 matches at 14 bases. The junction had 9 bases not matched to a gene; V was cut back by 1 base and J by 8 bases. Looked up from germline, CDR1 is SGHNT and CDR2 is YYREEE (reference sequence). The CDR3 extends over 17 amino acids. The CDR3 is CASSLMGGTSGSGTQYF. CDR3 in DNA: TGTGCCAGCAGCTTGATGGGGGGGACTAGCGGGAGTGGTACGCAGTATTTT.

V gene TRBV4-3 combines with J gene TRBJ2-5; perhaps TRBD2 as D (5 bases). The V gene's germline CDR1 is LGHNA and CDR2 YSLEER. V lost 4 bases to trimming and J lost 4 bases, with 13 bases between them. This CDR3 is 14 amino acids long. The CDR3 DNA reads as TGCGCCAGCAGCCCATCTTTCAGCGGAGAGACCCAGTACTTC. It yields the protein CASSPSFSGETQYF.

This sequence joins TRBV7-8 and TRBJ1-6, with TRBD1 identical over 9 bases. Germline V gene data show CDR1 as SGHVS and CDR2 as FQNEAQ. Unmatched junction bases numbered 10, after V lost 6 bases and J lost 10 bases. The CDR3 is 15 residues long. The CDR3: CASRRAGQGSSPLHF. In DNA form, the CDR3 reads TGTGCCAGCAGGAGAGCTGGACAGGGGAGCTCACCCCTCCACTTT.

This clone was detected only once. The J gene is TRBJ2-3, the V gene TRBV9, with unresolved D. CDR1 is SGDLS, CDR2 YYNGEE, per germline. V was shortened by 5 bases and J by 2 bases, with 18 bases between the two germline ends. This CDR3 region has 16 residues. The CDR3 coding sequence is TGTGCCAGCAGTAAATCGGGTGGGCCCAACACAGATACGCAGTATTTT. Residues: CASSKSGGPNTDTQYF.

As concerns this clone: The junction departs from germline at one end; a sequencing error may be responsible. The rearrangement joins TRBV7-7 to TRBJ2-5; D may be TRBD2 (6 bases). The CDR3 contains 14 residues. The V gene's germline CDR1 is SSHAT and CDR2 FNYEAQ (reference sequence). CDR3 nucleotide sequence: TGTGCTAGCAGCTCGGGGGACGGTGGAGAGACCCAGTACTTC. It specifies CASSSGDGGETQYF.

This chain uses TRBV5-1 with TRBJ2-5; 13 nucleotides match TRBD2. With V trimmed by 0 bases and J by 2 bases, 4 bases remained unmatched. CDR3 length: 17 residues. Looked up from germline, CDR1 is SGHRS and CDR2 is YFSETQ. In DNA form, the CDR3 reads TGCGCCAGCAGCTTGGCCGGGACTAGCGGGACTCAAGAGACCCAGTACTTC. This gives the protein CASSLAGTSGTQETQYF.

CDR3 nucleotides: TGTGCCAGCAGCTTCACGGGACTAGCGGGGCAAGAGACCCAGTACTTC. It yields the protein CASSFTGLAGQETQYF. V usage is TRBV5-6 and J usage is TRBJ2-5; 13 nucleotides match TRBD2. CDR3 length equals 16 residues. Looked up from germline, CDR1 is SGHDT and CDR2 is YYEEEE. V trimming: 2 bases; J trimming: 2 bases; junction bases outside the gene matches: 3.

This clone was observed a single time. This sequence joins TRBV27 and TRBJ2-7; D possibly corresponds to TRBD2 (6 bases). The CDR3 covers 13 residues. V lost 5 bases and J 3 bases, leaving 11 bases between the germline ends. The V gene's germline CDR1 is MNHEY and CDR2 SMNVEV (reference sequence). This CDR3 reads CASSKTGLYEQYF. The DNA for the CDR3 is TGTGCCAGCAGTAAAACGGGACTCTACGAGCAGTACTTC.

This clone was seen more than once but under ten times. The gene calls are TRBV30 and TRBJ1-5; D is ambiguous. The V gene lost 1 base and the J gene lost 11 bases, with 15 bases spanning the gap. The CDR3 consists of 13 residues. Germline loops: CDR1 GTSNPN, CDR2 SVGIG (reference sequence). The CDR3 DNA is TGTGCCTGGAGTGAACGGTGGGATGGAGCCCAGCATTTT. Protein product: CAWSERWDGAQHF. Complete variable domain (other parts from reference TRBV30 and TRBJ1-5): SQTIHQWPATLVQPVGSPLSLECTVEGTSNPNLYWYRQAAGRGLQLLFYSVGIGQISSEVPQNLSASRPQDRQFILSSKKLLLSDSGFYLCAWSERWDGAQHFGDGTRLSIL.

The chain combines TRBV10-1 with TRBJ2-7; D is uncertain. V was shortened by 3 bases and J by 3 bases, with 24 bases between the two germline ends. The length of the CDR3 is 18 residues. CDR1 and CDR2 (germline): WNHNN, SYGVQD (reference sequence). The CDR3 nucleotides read TGCGCCAGCAGTGAACATCTTATCGCCAGTAGAACAAGCTACGAGCAGTACTTC. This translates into CASSEHLIASRTSYEQYF.

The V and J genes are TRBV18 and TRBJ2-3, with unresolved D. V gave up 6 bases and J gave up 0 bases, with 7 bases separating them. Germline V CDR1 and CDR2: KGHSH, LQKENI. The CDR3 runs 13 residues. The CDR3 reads CASSSDSTDTQYF. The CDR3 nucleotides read TGTGCCAGCTCCTCGGATAGCACAGATACGCAGTATTTT.

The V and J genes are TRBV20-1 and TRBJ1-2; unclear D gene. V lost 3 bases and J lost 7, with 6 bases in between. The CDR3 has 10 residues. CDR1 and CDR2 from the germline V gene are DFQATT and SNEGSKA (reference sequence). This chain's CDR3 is CSASERGYTF. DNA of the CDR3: TGCAGTGCTAGCGAGCGTGGCTACACCTTC.

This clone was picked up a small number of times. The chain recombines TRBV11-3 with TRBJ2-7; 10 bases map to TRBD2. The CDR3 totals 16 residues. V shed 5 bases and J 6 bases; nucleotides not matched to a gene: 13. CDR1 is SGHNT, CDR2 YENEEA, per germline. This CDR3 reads CASSKGVAGGGGEQYF. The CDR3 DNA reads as TGTGCCAGCAGCAAAGGGGTAGCGGGAGGCGGGGGCGAGCAGTACTTC.

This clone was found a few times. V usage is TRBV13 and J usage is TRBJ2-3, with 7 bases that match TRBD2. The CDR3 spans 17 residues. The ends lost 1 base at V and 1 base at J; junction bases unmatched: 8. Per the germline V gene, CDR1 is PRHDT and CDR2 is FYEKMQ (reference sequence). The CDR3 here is CASSLAGSGPRTDTQYF. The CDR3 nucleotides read TGTGCCAGCAGCTTAGCGGGTAGCGGGCCCCGCACAGATACGCAGTATTTT.

For the CDR3, the DNA is TGTGCCAGCAGCGTGGGACTAGTTAACTACGAGCAGTACTTC. Amino acids: CASSVGLVNYEQYF. This chain links TRBV7-9 with TRBJ2-7; TRBD2 agrees at 8 bases. In germline, CDR1 is SEHNR, CDR2 FQNEAQ (reference sequence). The V gene end was trimmed by 5 bases and the J gene end by 3 bases; junction bases not matched to a gene: 6. The CDR3 has 14 residues.

The CDR3 reads CASSRGRLYEQYF. CDR3 DNA: TGTGCCAGCAGCCGGGGACGCCTCTACGAGCAGTACTTC. V is TRBV7-3 and J is TRBJ2-7; either TRBD1 or TRBD2 may supply D (5 bases each). This CDR3 is 13 amino acids long. The germline gives CDR1 SGHTA, CDR2 FQGTGA. Trimming cost V 5 bases and J 3 bases, with 11 bases left between them.

CDR3 in DNA: TGTGCCAGCAGCGCGGACAGGGGCTCCTACAATGAGCAGTTCTTC. Its protein product is CASSADRGSYNEQFF. V gene TRBV9 combines with J gene TRBJ2-1; 9 nucleotides align to TRBD1. Germline lookup yields CDR1 SGDLS and CDR2 YYNGEE. The CDR3 runs to 15 residues. The ends lost 3 bases at V and 0 bases at J; junction bases unmatched: 1. Full variable domain (rest looked up from reference TRBV9 and TRBJ2-1): DSGVTQTPKHLITATGQRVTLRCSPRSGDLSVYWYQQSLDQGLQFLIQYYNGEERAKGNILERFSAQQFPDLHSELNLSSLELGDSALYFCASSADRGSYNEQFFGPGTRLTVL.

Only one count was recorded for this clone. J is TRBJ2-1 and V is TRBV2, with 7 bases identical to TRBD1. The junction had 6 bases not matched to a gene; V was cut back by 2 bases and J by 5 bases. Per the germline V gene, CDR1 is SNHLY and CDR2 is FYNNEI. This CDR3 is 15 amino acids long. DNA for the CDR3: TGTGCCAGCAGTGAACGTGGGACAGCCAACAATGAGCAGTTCTTC. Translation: CASSERGTANNEQFF.

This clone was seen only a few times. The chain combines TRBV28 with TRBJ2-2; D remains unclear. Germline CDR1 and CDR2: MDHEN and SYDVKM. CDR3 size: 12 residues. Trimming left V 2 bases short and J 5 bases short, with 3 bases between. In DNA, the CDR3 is TGTGCCAGCAGTTTAGGTACCGGGGAGCTGTTTTTT. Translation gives CASSLGTGELFF.

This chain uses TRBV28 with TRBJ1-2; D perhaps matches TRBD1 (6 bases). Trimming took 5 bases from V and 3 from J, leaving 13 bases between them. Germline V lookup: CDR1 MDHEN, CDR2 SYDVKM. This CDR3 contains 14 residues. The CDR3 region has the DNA TGTGCCAGCAGTCGTGCGGGACAAGACTATGGCTACACCTTC. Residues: CASSRAGQDYGYTF.

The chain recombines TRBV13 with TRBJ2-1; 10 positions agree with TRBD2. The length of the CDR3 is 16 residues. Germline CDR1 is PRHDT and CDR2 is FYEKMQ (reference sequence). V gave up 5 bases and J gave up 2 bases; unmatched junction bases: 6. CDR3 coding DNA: TGTGCCAGCAGCCGATCAACTAGCGGGACCTACAATGAGCAGTTCTTC. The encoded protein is CASSRSTSGTYNEQFF.

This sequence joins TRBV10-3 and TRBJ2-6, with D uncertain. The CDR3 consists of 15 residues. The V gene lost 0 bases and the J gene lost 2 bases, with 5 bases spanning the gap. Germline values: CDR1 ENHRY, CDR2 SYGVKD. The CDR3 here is CAISESPTGANVLTF. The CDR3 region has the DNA TGTGCCATCAGTGAGTCTCCAACTGGGGCCAACGTCCTGACTTTC.

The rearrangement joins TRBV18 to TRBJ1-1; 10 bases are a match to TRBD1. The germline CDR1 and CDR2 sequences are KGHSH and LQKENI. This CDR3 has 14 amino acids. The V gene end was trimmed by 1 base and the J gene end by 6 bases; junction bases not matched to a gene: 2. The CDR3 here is CASSPRQGAAEAFF. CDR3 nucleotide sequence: TGTGCCAGCTCACCACGACAGGGGGCAGCTGAAGCTTTCTTT.